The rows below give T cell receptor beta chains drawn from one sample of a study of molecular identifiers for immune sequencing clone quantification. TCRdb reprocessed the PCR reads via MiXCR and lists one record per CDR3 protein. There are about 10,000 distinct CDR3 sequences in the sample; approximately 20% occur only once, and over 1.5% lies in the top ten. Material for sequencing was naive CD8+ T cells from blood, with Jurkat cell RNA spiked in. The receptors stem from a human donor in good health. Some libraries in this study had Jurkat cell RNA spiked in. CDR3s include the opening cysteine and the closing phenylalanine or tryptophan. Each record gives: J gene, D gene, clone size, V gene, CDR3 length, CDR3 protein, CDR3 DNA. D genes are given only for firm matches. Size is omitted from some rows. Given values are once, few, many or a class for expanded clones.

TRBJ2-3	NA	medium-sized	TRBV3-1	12	CASSPEIGTQYF	TGTGCCAGCAGCCCGGAGATCGGTACGCAGTATTTT
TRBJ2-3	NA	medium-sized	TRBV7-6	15	CASSLSGGPTDTQYF	TGTGCCAGCAGCTTATCCGGGGGTCCTACAGATACGCAGTATTTT
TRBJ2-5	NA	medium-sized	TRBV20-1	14	CSARVDGGQETQYF	TGCAGTGCTAGAGTGGATGGGGGCCAAGAGACCCAGTACTTC
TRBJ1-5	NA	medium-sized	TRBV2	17	CASSEPHRTDLNQPQHF	TGTGCCAGCAGTGAACCCCACCGGACAGACTTGAATCAGCCCCAGCATTTT
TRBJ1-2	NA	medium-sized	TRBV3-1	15	CASSQGVSPNYGYTF	TGTGCCAGCAGCCAAGGGGTCAGCCCGAACTATGGCTACACCTTC
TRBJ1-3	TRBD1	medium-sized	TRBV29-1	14	CSVATGDGGNTIYF	TGCAGCGTTGCAACAGGGGATGGTGGAAACACCATATATTTT
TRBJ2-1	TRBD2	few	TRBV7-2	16	CASSLGVAGIHNEQFF	TGTGCCAGCAGCTTAGGGGTAGCGGGAATACACAATGAGCAGTTCTTC
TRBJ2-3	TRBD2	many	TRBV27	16	CASSSLTSGRGNTQYF	TGTGCCAGCAGTTCCCTAACTAGCGGGAGAGGAAATACGCAGTATTTT
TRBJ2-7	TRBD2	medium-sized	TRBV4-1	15	CASSQVLAGVGEQYF	TGCGCCAGCAGCCAAGTACTAGCGGGAGTGGGCGAGCAGTACTTC
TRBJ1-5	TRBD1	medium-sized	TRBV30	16	CAWSYDRGLVGQPQHF	TGTGCCTGGAGTTATGACAGGGGGCTGGTCGGTCAGCCCCAGCATTTT
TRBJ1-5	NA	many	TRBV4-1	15	CASSQGWSSNQPQHF	TGCGCCAGCAGCCAAGGTTGGAGTAGCAATCAGCCCCAGCATTTT
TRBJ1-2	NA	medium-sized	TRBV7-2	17	CASTPRRGVITNYGYTF	TGTGCCAGCACCCCCCGTAGAGGGGTTATCACTAACTATGGCTACACCTTC
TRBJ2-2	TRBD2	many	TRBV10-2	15	CASRGVTSGTGELFF	TGCGCCAGCAGGGGTGTGACTAGCGGGACCGGGGAGCTGTTTTTT
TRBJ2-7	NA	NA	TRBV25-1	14	CASSDGNLPHEQYF	TGTGCCAGCAGTGATGGGAACCTCCCCCACGAGCAGTACTTC
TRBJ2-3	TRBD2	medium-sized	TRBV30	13	CACASGMLDTQYF	TGTGCCTGCGCTAGCGGGATGTTAGATACGCAGTATTTT
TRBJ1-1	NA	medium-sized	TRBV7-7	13	CASSLWQGTEAFF	TGTGCTAGCAGCTTATGGCAGGGGACTGAAGCTTTCTTT
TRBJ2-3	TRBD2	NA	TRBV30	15	CACNLAGTRADTQYF	TGTGCCTGCAATCTAGCGGGGACAAGGGCAGATACGCAGTATTTT
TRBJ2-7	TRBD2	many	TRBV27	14	CASSLVGGPDEQYF	TGTGCCAGCAGTTTGGTGGGAGGGCCTGACGAGCAGTACTTC
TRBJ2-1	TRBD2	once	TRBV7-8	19	CASSLGTTWRELLYNEQFF	TGTGCCAGCAGCTTAGGTACCACGTGGCGGGAGCTCCTCTACAATGAGCAGTTCTTC
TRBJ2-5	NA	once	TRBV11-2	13	CASSIWSQESQYF	TGTGCCAGCAGCATATGGTCCCAAGAGTCCCAGTACTTC
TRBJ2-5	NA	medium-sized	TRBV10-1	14	CASSESTGLETQYF	TGCGCCAGCAGTGAGTCGACTGGGTTGGAGACCCAGTACTTC
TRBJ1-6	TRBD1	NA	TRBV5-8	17	CASSPNRGSSYNSPLHF	TGTGCCAGCAGCCCCAACAGGGGGAGTTCCTATAATTCACCCCTCCACTTT
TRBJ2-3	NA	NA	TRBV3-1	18	CASSHTGTGGFFTDTQYF	TGTGCCAGCAGCCATACGGGGACTGGCGGGTTTTTCACAGATACGCAGTATTTT
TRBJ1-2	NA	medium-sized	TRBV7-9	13	CASSLSSVAGYTF	TGTGCCAGCAGCTTAAGTTCCGTGGCCGGCTACACCTTC
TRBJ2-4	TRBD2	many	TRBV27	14	CASSPGLAGGPNYF	TGTGCCAGCAGTCCCGGACTAGCGGGAGGGCCCAATTACTTC
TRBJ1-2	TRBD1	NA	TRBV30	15	CAWSAEGQGLHGYTF	TGTGCCTGGAGTGCGGAGGGACAGGGGCTACATGGCTACACCTTC
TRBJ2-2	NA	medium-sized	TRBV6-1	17	CASSEFGQLGDTGELFF	TGTGCCAGCAGTGAATTCGGACAGTTGGGGGACACCGGGGAGCTGTTTTTT
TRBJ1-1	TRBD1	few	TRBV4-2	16	CASSQASRDRNTEAFF	TGTGCCAGCAGCCAAGCAAGCCGGGACAGGAACACTGAAGCTTTCTTT
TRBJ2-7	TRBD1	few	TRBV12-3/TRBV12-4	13	CASSLWDSPEQYF	TGTGCCAGCAGCCTTTGGGACAGCCCGGAGCAGTACTTC
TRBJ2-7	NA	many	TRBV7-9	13	CASSLDGGFEQYF	TGTGCCAGCAGCTTAGACGGTGGTTTCGAGCAGTACTTC
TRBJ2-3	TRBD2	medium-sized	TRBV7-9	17	CASSYGTSGGYTDTQYF	TGTGCCAGCAGCTATGGGACTAGCGGGGGCTACACAGATACGCAGTATTTT
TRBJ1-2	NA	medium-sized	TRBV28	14	CASSFTGLTYGYTF	TGTGCCAGCAGTTTTACAGGACTTACCTATGGCTACACCTTC
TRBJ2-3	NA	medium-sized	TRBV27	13	CASSAQAADTQYF	TGTGCCAGCAGTGCCCAAGCGGCAGATACGCAGTATTTT
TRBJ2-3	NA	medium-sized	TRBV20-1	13	CSARSLVTDTQYF	TGCAGTGCTAGAAGCCTCGTTACAGATACGCAGTATTTT
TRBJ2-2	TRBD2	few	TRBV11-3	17	CASSPPGLAGDTGELFF	TGTGCCAGCAGCCCACCTGGACTAGCGGGAGACACCGGGGAGCTGTTTTTT
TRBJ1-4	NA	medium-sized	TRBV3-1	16	CASSRRREGVDEKLFF	TGTGCCAGCAGCCGCCGTAGGGAGGGAGTGGATGAAAAACTGTTTTTT
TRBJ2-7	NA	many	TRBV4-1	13	CASSPSSWYEQYF	TGCGCCAGCAGCCCGAGTAGCTGGTACGAGCAGTACTTC
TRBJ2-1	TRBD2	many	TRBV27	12	CASRLAGGPQFF	TGTGCCAGTAGACTAGCGGGAGGCCCGCAGTTCTTC
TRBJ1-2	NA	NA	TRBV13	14	CASSSQDGFYGYTF	TGTGCCAGCAGCTCTCAGGACGGGTTCTATGGCTACACCTTC
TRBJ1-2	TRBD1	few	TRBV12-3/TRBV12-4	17	CASSSGQDFFLNYGYTF	TGTGCCAGCAGTTCGGGACAGGACTTTTTTCTTAACTATGGCTACACCTTC
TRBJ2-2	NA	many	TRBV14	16	CASSQVERTYTGELFF	TGTGCCAGCAGCCAAGTAGAGCGGACTTACACCGGGGAGCTGTTTTTT
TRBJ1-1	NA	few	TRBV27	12	CASSSPGNVAFF	TGTGCCAGCAGTTCCCCCGGTAACGTAGCTTTCTTT
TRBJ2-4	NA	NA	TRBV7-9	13	CASSPRNENIQYF	TGTGCCAGCAGCCCCCGTAACGAAAACATTCAGTACTTC
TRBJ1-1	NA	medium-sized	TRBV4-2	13	CASSHVGEAEAFF	TGTGCCAGCAGCCATGTCGGGGAGGCTGAAGCTTTCTTT
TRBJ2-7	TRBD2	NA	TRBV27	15	CASSPTTGGSYEQYF	TGTGCCAGCAGTCCAACGACTGGCGGGAGTTACGAGCAGTACTTC
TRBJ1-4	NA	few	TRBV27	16	CASSLSFAGVGEKLFF	TGTGCCAGCAGTTTATCGTTCGCAGGGGTCGGTGAAAAACTGTTTTTT
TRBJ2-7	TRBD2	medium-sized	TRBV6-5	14	CASSYSAGVGKQYF	TGTGCCAGCAGTTACTCGGCGGGAGTAGGGAAGCAGTACTTC
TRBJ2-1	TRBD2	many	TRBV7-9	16	CASSPLAGSHYNEQFF	TGTGCCAGCAGCCCCTTAGCGGGGAGCCACTACAATGAGCAGTTCTTC
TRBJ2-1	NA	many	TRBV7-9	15	CASSDTISSYNEQFF	TGTGCCAGCAGCGACACAATAAGCTCCTACAATGAGCAGTTCTTC